This T cell receptor (beta chain) was found in a study of T cell responses to AZD1222 COVID-19 vaccine. Using immunoSEQ multiplex PCR, the repertoire was profiled, and TCRdb retains in-frame clones only, with some absent. Of tens of thousands of clones in the sample, about 80% were seen once. A word on this clone: Its antigen is unidentified.

V dropped 10 bases and J dropped 8 bases, with 14 bases sitting between them. This CDR3 contains 11 residues. CDR1 and CDR2 from the germline V gene are WSHSY and SAAADI. Second doses were pooled across both intervals (about 4 or about 12 weeks). Study results and caveats: Donors, mostly white British, included more females; clonal diversity was possibly underestimated.

This rearrangement joins TRBV10-2 to TRBJ1-2; D remains ambiguous. The sequenced sample was peripheral blood, obtained 28 days after the second AZD1222 dose. This receptor was obtained from an adult who received the AZD1222 COVID-19 vaccine. Here the CDR3 reads CATHKAEGYTF. DNA for the CDR3: TGCGCCACCCACAAGGCGGAGGGCTACACCTTC.